This T cell receptor beta chain is drawn from a study of T cell responses to AZD1222 COVID-19 vaccine. Broader study findings: With dominance at 160-218 and 743-854, vaccine-associated CD4 TCRs spanned spike. The study found Spike-specific TCR breadth and depth rose after two AZD1222 doses. Donor demographics were predominantly white British with a female majority; clonal diversity may be underestimated.

Pooled samples include second doses given at about 4 or 12 weeks. The assay was immunoSEQ multiplex PCR, and TCRdb's table has in-frame clones only and misses some. Here the sample spans more than 100,000 clones, more than 90% being singletons. A note on this clone: Its antigen is unidentified.

This CDR3 spans 15 amino acids. V lost 5 bases to trimming and J lost 1 base; unmatched junction nucleotides: 7. Germline loops: CDR1 SGHTA, CDR2 FQGNSA. Source: peripheral blood, taken 28 days after the second AZD1222 dose. The chain couples TRBV7-2 to TRBJ1-2; 7 bases align to TRBD1. The TCR was taken from an adult who received the AZD1222 COVID-19 vaccine. The CDR3 DNA sequence: TGTGCCAGCAGCCTAATAGGGGGCGGTAACTATGGCTACACCTTC. Amino acid sequence: CASSLIGGGNYGYTF.